This T cell receptor beta chain is drawn from a study of chronic HIV infection and antiretroviral therapy. Germline CDR1 is MNHEY and CDR2 is SVGEGT. This CDR3 region has 16 residues. The J segment lost 5 bases and the V segment lost 2 bases, leaving 8 bases of the junction unmatched. TCRdb recomputed calls from the 5' RACE reads with MiXCR, one row per CDR3 protein. The sample records roughly 39,000 distinct CDR3 sequences, roughly 8% being singletons. This clonotype was recorded a few times. The chain links TRBV6-2 or TRBV6-3 to TRBJ1-5; TRBD1 agrees at 8 bases. This TCR came from an adult who had HIV and had not received antiretroviral therapy, or was an uninfected healthy control (not recorded which). Sequences were obtained from peripheral blood. The CDR3 DNA sequence: TGTGCCAGCAGTTACGACCCCGTACAGGGGGATCAGCCCCAGCATTTT. Translated: CASSYDPVQGDQPQHF.